This T cell receptor (beta chain) was identified in a study of monozygotic twins with inflammatory bowel disease. Study findings and constraints: Clonotypes shared with others were fewer in IBD patients than in healthy twins, especially with disease activity. IBD patients had lower TCRbeta diversity (inverse Simpson) than healthy co-twins.

TCRdb reworked the 5' RACE reads into one entry per CDR3 protein, no DNA. The sample totals approximately 150,000 distinct CDR3 sequences. As to this clonotype: The antigen remains unidentified.

The length of the CDR3 is 15 residues. Germline CDR1 and CDR2: SGHTA and FQGNSA. This receptor was taken from a human donor with ulcerative colitis or Crohn's disease, or a healthy co-twin of an affected twin (not recorded which). V is TRBV7-2 and J is TRBJ2-3; with no DNA, the TCRdb D assignment of TRBD1 cannot be verified. The sequencing sample was made of blood. The CDR3: CASSPGGEKRDTQYF.